The text below deals with one TCR beta chain. V shed 3 bases, J shed 4 bases, and the junction held 7 bases outside the gene matches. The V gene's germline CDR1 is MNHEY and CDR2 SMNVEV (reference sequence). This CDR3 contains 15 residues. This entry is derived from a study of blood T cell repertoires in COVID-19. Whole-study context: COVID-19 samples, acute and convalescent, were from the United States, Italy and Spain. PBMCs, B-cell-depleted T cells, or T cells provided the cDNA or gDNA that made up the material.

What the recovered Cohort 3 donors had was two negative PCRs, clearance, or symptom resolution. Original data processing: From reference gene primer amplification, estimates of nucleated cell counts were derived. Here immunoSEQ multiplex PCR was the method, and the copy in TCRdb shows in-frame clones only, minus some. V, J and clone size were drawn from that table, and D and trimming were deduced from the DNA. This table has about 180,000 clones, roughly 86% appearing once. This chain uses TRBV27 with TRBJ2-3; 7 bases are a match to TRBD1. The sequencing sample was made of PBMCs or T cells enriched from blood (not recorded which). The receptor was isolated from a woman aged 25 to 39 who had recovered from COVID-19. The CDR3 DNA follows: TGTGCCAGCAGTTTTGTGAGGGGGCTATCAGATACGCAGTATTTT. Translated: CASSFVRGLSDTQYF.